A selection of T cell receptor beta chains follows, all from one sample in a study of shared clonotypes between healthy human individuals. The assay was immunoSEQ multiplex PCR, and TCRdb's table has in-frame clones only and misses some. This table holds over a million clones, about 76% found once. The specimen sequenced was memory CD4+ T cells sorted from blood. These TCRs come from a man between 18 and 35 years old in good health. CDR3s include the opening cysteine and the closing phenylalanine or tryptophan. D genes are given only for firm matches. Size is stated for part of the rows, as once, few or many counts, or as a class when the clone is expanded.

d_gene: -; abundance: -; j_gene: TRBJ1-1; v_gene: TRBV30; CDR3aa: CAWSVGGARTEAFF; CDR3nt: TGTGCCTGGAGTGTAGGGGGGGCTCGGACTGAAGCTTTCTTT
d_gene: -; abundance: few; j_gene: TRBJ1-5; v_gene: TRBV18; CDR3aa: CASSPLQGSNQPQHF; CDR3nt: TGTGCCAGCTCACCATTGCAGGGGTCCAATCAGCCCCAGCATTTT
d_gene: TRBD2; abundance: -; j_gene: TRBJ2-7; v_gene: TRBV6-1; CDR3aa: CASSVKLAGLIGSYEQYF; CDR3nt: TGTGCCAGCAGTGTGAAACTAGCGGGCCTCATAGGCTCCTACGAGCAGTACTTC
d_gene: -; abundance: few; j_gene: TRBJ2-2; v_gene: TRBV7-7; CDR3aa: CASSPRRNTGELFF; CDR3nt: TGTGCTAGCAGCCCACGAAGGAACACCGGGGAGCTGTTTTTT
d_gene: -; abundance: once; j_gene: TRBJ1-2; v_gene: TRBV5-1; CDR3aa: CASSLDQGPSGGYTF; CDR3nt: TGCGCCAGCAGCTTGGATCAGGGGCCGAGCGGTGGCTACACCTTC
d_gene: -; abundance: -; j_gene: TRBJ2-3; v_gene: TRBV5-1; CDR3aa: CASSQQGSTDTQYF; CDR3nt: TGCGCCAGCAGCCAGCAAGGGAGCACAGATACGCAGTATTTT
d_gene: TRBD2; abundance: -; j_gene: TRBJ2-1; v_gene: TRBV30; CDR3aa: CAWSEGGRNEQFF; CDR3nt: TGTGCCTGGAGTGAGGGAGGGAGGAATGAGCAGTTCTTC
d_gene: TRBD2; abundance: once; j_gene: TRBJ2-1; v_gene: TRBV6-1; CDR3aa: CASRGWGGEQFF; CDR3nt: TGTGCCAGCAGAGGATGGGGGGGGGAGCAGTTCTTC
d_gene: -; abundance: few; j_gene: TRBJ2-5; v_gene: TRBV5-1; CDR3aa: CASSRGDSQETQYF; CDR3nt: TGCGCCAGCAGCCGGGGGGACAGCCAAGAGACCCAGTACTTC
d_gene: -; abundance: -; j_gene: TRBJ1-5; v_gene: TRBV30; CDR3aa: CAWSGTQGSGQPQHF; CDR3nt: TGTGCCTGGTCCGGGACCCAAGGTAGTGGCCAGCCCCAGCATTTT
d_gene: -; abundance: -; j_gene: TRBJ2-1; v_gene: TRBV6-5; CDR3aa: CASSYSGGPNEQFF; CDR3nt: TGTGCCAGCAGTTACTCGGGGGGGCCCAATGAGCAGTTCTTC
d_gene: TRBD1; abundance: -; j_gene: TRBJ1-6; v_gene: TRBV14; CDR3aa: CASSRGQRNSPLHF; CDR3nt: TGTGCCAGCAGCCGGGGACAGAGAAATTCACCCCTCCACTTT
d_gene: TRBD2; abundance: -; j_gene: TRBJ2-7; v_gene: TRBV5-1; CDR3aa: CASSLAGSSYEQYF; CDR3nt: TGCGCCAGCAGTCTAGCGGGGAGCTCCTACGAGCAGTACTTC
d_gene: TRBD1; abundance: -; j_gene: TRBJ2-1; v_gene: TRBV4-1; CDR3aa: CASSQVDRDDNEQFF; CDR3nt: TGCGCCAGCAGCCAAGTCGACAGGGATGACAATGAGCAGTTCTTC
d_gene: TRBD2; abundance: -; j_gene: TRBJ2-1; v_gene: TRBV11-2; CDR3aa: CASSLDPGGGWFKQFF; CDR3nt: TGTGCCAGCAGCTTAGATCCTGGCGGGGGTTGGTTTAAGCAGTTCTTC
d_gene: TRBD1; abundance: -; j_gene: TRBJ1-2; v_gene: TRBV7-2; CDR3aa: CASSSGGGGYTF; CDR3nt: TGTGCCAGCAGCTCAGGGGGCGGTGGCTACACCTTC
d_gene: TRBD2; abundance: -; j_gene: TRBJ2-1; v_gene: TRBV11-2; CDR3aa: CASNHVSGRTYNEQFF; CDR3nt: TGTGCCAGCAACCATGTTAGCGGGAGGACCTACAATGAGCAGTTCTTC
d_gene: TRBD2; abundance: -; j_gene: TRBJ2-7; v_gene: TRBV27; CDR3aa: CASTRLPGGGAYEQYF; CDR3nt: TGTGCCAGCACAAGGCTCCCGGGGGGGGGTGCCTACGAGCAGTACTTC